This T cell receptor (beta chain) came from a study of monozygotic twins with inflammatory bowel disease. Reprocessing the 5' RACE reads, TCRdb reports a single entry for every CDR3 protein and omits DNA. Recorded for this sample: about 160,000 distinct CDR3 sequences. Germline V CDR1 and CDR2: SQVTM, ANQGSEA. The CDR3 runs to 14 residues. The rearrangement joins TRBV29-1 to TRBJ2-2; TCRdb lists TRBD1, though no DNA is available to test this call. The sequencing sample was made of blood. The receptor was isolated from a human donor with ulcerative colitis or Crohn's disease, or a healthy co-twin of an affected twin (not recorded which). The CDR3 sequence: CSAQTASNTGELFF.